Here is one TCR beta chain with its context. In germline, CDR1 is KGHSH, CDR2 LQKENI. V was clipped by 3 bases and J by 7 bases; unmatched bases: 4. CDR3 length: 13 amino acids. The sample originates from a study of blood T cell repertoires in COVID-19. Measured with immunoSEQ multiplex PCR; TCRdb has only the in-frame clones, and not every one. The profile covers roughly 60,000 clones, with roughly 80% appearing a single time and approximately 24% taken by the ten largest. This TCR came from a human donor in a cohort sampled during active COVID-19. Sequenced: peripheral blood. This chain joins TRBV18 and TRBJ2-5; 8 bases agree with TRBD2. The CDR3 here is CASSPGLEGTQYF. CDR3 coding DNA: TGTGCCAGCTCACCGGGACTAGAGGGGACCCAGTACTTC.